The 11 T cell receptor beta chains below come from one sample, sequenced in a study of T cell changes during pregnancy in multiple sclerosis. Method: immunoSEQ multiplex PCR; TCRdb's copy keeps in-frame clones and lacks some. The sample has under 50,000 clones, 90% to 95% seen once. The sequenced sample was CD8+ T cells from peripheral blood mononuclear cells, obtained after pregnancy. The origin of the receptors is a female donor with multiple sclerosis, enrolled in a pregnancy study.

The J gene is TRBJ2-7, the V gene TRBV30, with TRBD2 identical over 7 bases. CDR1 is GTSNPN and CDR2 is SVGIG in the germline V gene (reference sequence). This CDR3 is built from 13 residues. V lost 0 bases to trimming and J lost 6 bases; unmatched junction nucleotides: 5. CDR3 amino acids: CAWSVGGRGEQYF. The CDR3 DNA is TGTGCCTGGAGTGTAGGCGGGAGAGGCGAGCAGTACTTC.

The chain recombines TRBV14 with TRBJ2-7; TRBD2 matches 14 bases. The CDR3 totals 16 residues. With V trimmed by 3 bases and J by 2 bases, 3 bases remained unmatched. The germline CDR1 and CDR2 sequences are SGHDN and FVKESK. The CDR3 region has the DNA TGTGCCAGCAGCCACACGACTAGCGGGGGGGCCTACGAGCAGTACTTC. Residues: CASSHTTSGGAYEQYF.

This chain joins TRBV14 and TRBJ2-7; perhaps TRBD2 as D (6 bases). This CDR3 comprises 13 residues. Germline CDR1 is SGHDN and CDR2 is FVKESK. V was clipped by 4 bases and J by 3 bases, with 10 bases between them. The CDR3 here is CASSLRDFYEQYF. DNA of the CDR3: TGTGCCAGCAGCCTCCGGGACTTCTACGAGCAGTACTTC.

This clone was found once. The rearrangement links TRBV5-1 to TRBJ2-7; 9 nucleotides align to TRBD1. Trimming cost V 7 bases and J 2 bases; bases outside gene matches: 4. The CDR3 is 13 amino acids. Per germline, CDR1 SGHRS and CDR2 YFSETQ. CDR3 coding DNA: TGCGCCAGCCGGGACAGGGATCCCTACGAGCAGTACTTC. It is translated as CASRDRDPYEQYF. The variable domain in full, with the rest retrieved from reference TRBV5-1 and TRBJ2-7, is KAGVTQTPRYLIKTRGQQVTLSCSPISGHRSVSWYQQTPGQGLQFLFEYFSETQRNKGNFPGRFSGRQFSNSRSEMNVSTLELGDSALYLCASRDRDPYEQYFGPGTRLTVT.

The chain employs TRBV5-5 and TRBJ1-2; no clear D. Germline lookup yields CDR1 SGHKS and CDR2 YYEKEE (reference sequence). Trimming took off 6 bases at V and 0 bases at J, with 15 bases between the two ends. This CDR3 is 15 amino acids long. In DNA form, the CDR3 reads TGTGCCAGCAATCCCCGCCTGTCAGCTAACTATGGCTACACCTTC. As protein: CASNPRLSANYGYTF.

J is TRBJ2-5 and V is TRBV7-9; TRBD1 matches at 7 bases. V trimming: 6 bases; J trimming: 7 bases; junction bases outside the gene matches: 8. This CDR3 spans 13 amino acids. CDR1 and CDR2 (germline): SEHNR, FQNEAQ (reference sequence). In DNA, the CDR3 is TGTGCCAGCAGAACCGGGACAGACGGGACCCAGTACTTC. Amino acid sequence: CASRTGTDGTQYF.

The chain has TRBV27 and TRBJ2-3, with D unresolved. CDR1 and CDR2 (germline): MNHEY, SMNVEV (reference sequence). V was pared by 5 bases and J by 2 bases, with 14 bases between. The CDR3 has 15 residues. Here the CDR3 DNA reads TGTGCCAGCAGTACCCAGGCGACCTCCACAGATACGCAGTATTTT. Translated, it gives CASSTQATSTDTQYF.

This clone was observed once. The rearrangement joins TRBV6-5 to TRBJ2-7, with a weak D call TRBD1 (6 bases). The V gene's germline CDR1 is MNHEY and CDR2 SVGAGI. This CDR3 contains 12 residues. The V and J ends lost 2 bases and 5 bases respectively, with 7 bases between them. CDR3 sequence reads: CASSYPGDEQYF. CDR3 DNA: TGTGCCAGCAGTTACCCAGGGGACGAGCAGTACTTC.

The V call is TRBV11-2, the J call TRBJ2-3, with 7 bases that match TRBD1. Germline V gene sequence: CDR1 SGHAT, CDR2 FQNNGV. The CDR3 extends over 18 amino acids. With V trimmed by 4 bases and J by 5 bases, 18 bases remained unmatched. The CDR3, as DNA: TGTGCCAGCAGCTCGCCACTTACAGGGCCAAGGGGGCGAGATACGCAGTATTTT. This translates into CASSSPLTGPRGRDTQYF.

The V and J genes are TRBV19 and TRBJ2-7, with unresolved D. V lost 5 bases and J lost 1, with 12 bases in between. This CDR3 is built from 14 residues. Germline V lookup: CDR1 LNHDA, CDR2 SQIVND (reference sequence). CDR3 nucleotides: TGTGCCAGTAGTGCAGGTTTTGGTTCCTACGAGCAGTACTTC. This encodes CASSAGFGSYEQYF.

This rearrangement joins TRBV27 to TRBJ2-3; D possibly corresponds to TRBD2 (6 bases). Germline-derived CDR1 and CDR2 are MNHEY and SMNVEV (reference sequence). Trimming shortened V by 0 bases and J by 2 bases, and 18 bases separated the two germline ends. This CDR3 contains 18 residues. Here the CDR3 reads CASSLSGSGGMNTDTQYF. Written as DNA, the CDR3 is TGTGCCAGCAGTTTATCGGGGTCCGGGGGTATGAACACAGATACGCAGTATTTT.